A single sample gave rise to the 32 T cell receptor beta chains below, sequenced in a study of PD-1 blockade in classical Hodgkin lymphoma (dated by TCRdb to between 2020 and 2021). The time point label here, explained by the study, means: cycle 4 day 1 (C4D1), after 6 weeks of nivolumab. Every trial patient had relapsed following autologous stem cell transplantation, and prior brentuximab vedotin exposure was what differed among cohorts A, B and C. CD4+ T cells were purified from thawed PBMCs by magnetic negative selection with a Miltenyi CD4+ T cell isolation kit. The library was prepared using the immunoSEQ multiplex PCR assay. The clones in this table, taken by TCRdb from immuneACCESS, are in-frame only. Not every clone is retained; where verified, under half of the shortfall comes from an unresolved V gene, and the cause of the rest is unknown. Here the sample has tens of thousands of clones; 80% to 95% occur a single time. The ten largest account for around 0.3% of the sample.

Sample: CD4+ T cells from blood, taken before the fourth cycle of nivolumab. The receptors stem from a human donor with classical Hodgkin lymphoma.

This chain uses TRBV18 with TRBJ1-1; D is undetermined. The germline gives CDR1 KGHSH, CDR2 LQKENI. The V and J ends lost 3 bases and 5 bases respectively, with 7 bases between them. The CDR3 runs to 12 residues. CDR3 amino acids: CASSPVGTEAFF. The CDR3 DNA follows: TGTGCCAGCTCACCGGTGGGTACTGAAGCTTTCTTT.

The chain couples TRBV11-2 to TRBJ1-2; 8 bases agree with TRBD1. From germline, CDR1 is SGHAT and CDR2 FQNNGV. The CDR3 covers 15 residues. Losses at the gene ends were 1 base for V and 3 bases for J; bases not matched to a gene: 4. The CDR3 DNA follows: TGTGCCAGCAGCTTAGGCCAGGGGGCATACTATGGCTACACCTTC. Amino acids: CASSLGQGAYYGYTF.

This sequence joins TRBV11-2 and TRBJ2-7; 8 nucleotides agree with TRBD1. CDR3 length equals 15 residues. Germline CDR1 SGHAT, CDR2 FQNNGV. Germline trimming cut 5 bases from V and 6 bases from J; bases unmatched to any gene: 12. CDR3 loop: CASSPTEWQGAEQYF. The CDR3 DNA reads as TGTGCCAGCAGCCCCACCGAGTGGCAGGGGGCCGAGCAGTACTTC.

The V call is TRBV19, the J call TRBJ1-4, with TRBD1 identical over 9 bases. V lost 8 bases, J lost 0 bases, and 7 bases stayed unmatched. Germline lookup yields CDR1 LNHDA and CDR2 SQIVND (reference sequence). The CDR3 sequence is 16 residues long. The DNA for the CDR3 is TGTGCCAGTGGACAGGGGCGAGGCTCAACTAATGAAAAACTGTTTTTT. This encodes CASGQGRGSTNEKLFF.

This chain links TRBV18 with TRBJ2-2; D might be TRBD2 (8 bases). The germline V and J ends were trimmed by 3 bases and 4 bases, with 27 bases remaining between them. CDR1 is KGHSH, CDR2 LQKENI, per germline. The CDR3 has 20 amino acids. The CDR3 region is CASSPPRGTVGTRITGELFF. The CDR3 nucleotides read TGTGCCAGCTCACCCCCTCGGGGGACAGTTGGGACTAGAATCACCGGGGAGCTGTTTTTT.

The J gene is TRBJ2-3, the V gene TRBV28; D call uncertain. The CDR3 totals 15 residues. Trimming took 6 bases from V and 2 from J, leaving 15 bases between them. CDR1 is MDHEN, CDR2 SYDVKM, per germline. The DNA for the CDR3 is TGTGCCAGCAGCCTCGTTTTAGACCCCACAGATACGCAGTATTTT. This gives the protein CASSLVLDPTDTQYF.

V and J are TRBV4-1 and TRBJ2-5; 9 bases fit TRBD2. The CDR3 is 14 amino acids. Germline CDR1 and CDR2: MGHRA and YSYEKL. V shed 1 base, J shed 5 bases, and the junction held 2 bases outside the gene matches. Here the CDR3 reads CASSQVLAGETQYF. CDR3 sequence (DNA): TGCGCCAGCAGCCAAGTGCTAGCGGGGGAGACCCAGTACTTC.

The CDR3 spells CASSQLGTLIYEQYF. DNA of the CDR3: TGCGCCAGCAGCCAATTGGGGACCCTAATCTACGAGCAGTACTTC. The rearrangement joins TRBV4-1 to TRBJ2-7; the D call may be TRBD1 or TRBD2 (5 bases each). Trimming left V 2 bases short and J 3 bases short, with 14 bases between. This CDR3 spans 15 amino acids. Germline CDR1 and CDR2: MGHRA and YSYEKL.

The rearrangement uses TRBV15 and TRBJ2-1, with 7 bases matching TRBD2. Trimming took 2 bases from V and 4 from J; bases not matched to a gene: 11. CDR3 length: 17 residues. Germline loops: CDR1 LNHNV, CDR2 YYDKDF (reference sequence). CDR3 loop: CATSRTKAGKTYNEQFF. CDR3 in DNA: TGTGCCACCAGCAGAACAAAAGCGGGGAAGACTTACAATGAGCAGTTCTTC.

The chain links TRBV18 to TRBJ1-1; D possibly corresponds to TRBD1 (5 bases). The V gene lost 3 bases and the J gene lost 0 bases, with 17 bases spanning the gap. Germline lookup yields CDR1 KGHSH and CDR2 LQKENI. The CDR3 spans 17 residues. The CDR3 DNA reads as TGTGCCAGCTCACCGCAACAGGTCGAAGCGATGAACACTGAAGCTTTCTTT. As protein: CASSPQQVEAMNTEAFF.

A single count supports this clone. The chain links TRBV14 to TRBJ1-2, with D perhaps TRBD1 (6 bases). Per the germline V gene, CDR1 is SGHDN and CDR2 is FVKESK. The V end was cut by 5 bases, the J end by 4 bases, with 11 bases between. The CDR3 is 13 amino acids. The CDR3 spells CASSFSGVYGYTF. The DNA for the CDR3 is TGTGCCAGCAGCTTCTCAGGGGTCTATGGCTACACCTTC.

The chain combines TRBV27 with TRBJ1-1; no definite D call. CDR1 and CDR2 from the germline V gene are MNHEY and SMNVEV (reference sequence). Between the trimmed V and J ends, which lost 8 bases and 1 base, there was a span of 14 bases. This CDR3 region has 14 residues. The CDR3 loop is CASPGTTGNTEAFF. CDR3 DNA: TGTGCCAGCCCAGGTACCACCGGGAACACTGAAGCTTTCTTT.

This chain joins TRBV28 and TRBJ2-3; possible D gene TRBD2, 7 bases. V gave up 3 bases and J gave up 3 bases, with 22 bases separating them. CDR3 length equals 18 residues. Germline loops: CDR1 MDHEN, CDR2 SYDVKM. The CDR3, as DNA: TGTGCCAGCAGTTTTCTGGGGAGGGGGAGGAGAGGGACAGATACGCAGTATTTT. Translating gives CASSFLGRGRRGTDTQYF.

The rearrangement joins TRBV2 to TRBJ1-1; TRBD1 might be the D (6 bases). Germline V gene data show CDR1 as SNHLY and CDR2 as FYNNEI. The CDR3 runs 14 residues. Trimming shortened V by 5 bases and J by 1 base, and 11 bases separated the two germline ends. The CDR3 nucleotides read TGTGCCAGCAGTAGGGGGATGGCGAACACTGAAGCTTTCTTT. Translation gives CASSRGMANTEAFF. Full variable domain (remainder filled in from reference TRBV2 and TRBJ1-1): EPEVTQTPSHQVTQMGQEVILRCVPISNHLYFYWYRQILGQKVEFLVSFYNNEISEKSEIFDDQFSVERPDGSNFTLKIRSTKLEDSAMYFCASSRGMANTEAFFGQGTRLTVV.

The chain employs TRBV14 and TRBJ1-1, with a weak D call TRBD1 (6 bases). The CDR3 contains 13 residues. Trimming shortened V by 2 bases and J by 3 bases, and 7 bases separated the two germline ends. The germline V gene encodes CDR1 SGHDN and CDR2 FVKESK. The CDR3 region has the DNA TGTGCCAGCAGCCAATACAGGGACACTGAAGCTTTCTTT. This translates into CASSQYRDTEAFF.

The chain employs TRBV2 and TRBJ2-7; tentative D call: TRBD1 (5 bases). Trimming removed 7 bases at V and 1 base at J, with 14 bases between. CDR1 SNHLY and CDR2 FYNNEI come from the germline V gene. The CDR3 is 14 amino acids. The CDR3 region is CASKAGMASYEQYF. CDR3 nucleotide sequence: TGTGCCAGCAAGGCAGGGATGGCATCCTACGAGCAGTACTTC.

Note on this clone: The junction and the germline gene differ at one end; a read error may be behind it. This sequence joins TRBV19 and TRBJ2-7; 8 positions agree with TRBD1. This CDR3 region has 14 residues. CDR1 and CDR2 (germline): LNHDA, SQIVND (reference sequence). CDR3 coding DNA: TGTGCCAGTAGCCGGACAGGGCCCTCCGACGAGCAGTACTTC. It is translated as CASSRTGPSDEQYF.

The chain is built from TRBV9 and TRBJ1-1; D is possibly TRBD1 (6 bases). The CDR3 runs 15 residues. Trimming left V 4 bases short and J 4 bases short, with 17 bases between. Germline-derived CDR1 and CDR2 are SGDLS and YYNGEE. CDR3 sequence reads: CASSTVGGGGTEAFF. CDR3 DNA sequence: TGTGCCAGCAGCACCGTAGGGGGGGGTGGCACTGAAGCTTTCTTT.

CDR3 DNA: TGCACCAGCAGCCCGAGCGGGAGTACGGACGAGCAGTACTTC. It encodes CTSSPSGSTDEQYF. The chain employs TRBV1 and TRBJ2-7; the table gives TRBD2 as D, unverified against the DNA. TRBV1 is deemed a pseudogene. The CDR3 has 14 amino acids.

The J gene is TRBJ1-1, the V gene TRBV5-5, with a possible D match to TRBD1 (6 bases). Between the trimmed V and J ends, which lost 2 bases and 1 base, there was a span of 12 bases. This CDR3 spans 15 amino acids. The germline gives CDR1 SGHKS, CDR2 YYEKEE (reference sequence). Here the CDR3 reads CASSFLQGWNTEAFF. CDR3 coding DNA: TGTGCCAGCAGCTTCCTACAGGGCTGGAACACTGAAGCTTTCTTT. Variable domain in full (rest from reference TRBV5-5 and TRBJ1-1): DAGVTQSPTHLIKTRGQQVTLRCSPISGHKSVSWYQQVLGQGPQFIFQYYEKEERGRGNFPDRFSARQFPNYSSELNVNALLLGDSALYLCASSFLQGWNTEAFFGQGTRLTVV.

The chain has TRBV4-1 and TRBJ1-1; D ambiguous. Germline values: CDR1 MGHRA, CDR2 YSYEKL. The ends were cut back, 4 bases at V and 0 bases at J, with 21 bases in the middle. The CDR3 spans 18 residues. CDR3 amino acids: CASSRTASYGGMNTEAFF. The CDR3 region has the DNA TGCGCCAGCAGCCGGACTGCCTCATACGGAGGGATGAACACTGAAGCTTTCTTT.

V usage is TRBV27 and J usage is TRBJ1-2; 11 bases are shared with TRBD1. Looked up from germline, CDR1 is MNHEY and CDR2 is SMNVEV (reference sequence). CDR3 length: 15 amino acids. Trimming removed 4 bases from V and 4 bases from J; junction bases left unmatched: 5. CDR3 DNA sequence: TGTGCCAGCAGTTACCGGGGGACAGGGGGCTATGGCTACACCTTC. This codes for CASSYRGTGGYGYTF.

The CDR3 loop is CASSLQGLGTYEQYF. CDR3 DNA sequence: TGTGCCAGCAGTTTACAGGGACTAGGAACCTACGAGCAGTACTTC. The chain couples TRBV27 to TRBJ2-7; TRBD2 aligns across 8 bases. The CDR3 spans 15 residues. Germline CDR1 is MNHEY and CDR2 is SMNVEV (reference sequence). Trimming removed 2 bases from V and 2 bases from J; junction bases left unmatched: 5.

This clone was seen a single time. V is TRBV7-9 and J is TRBJ2-1; 11 bases are shared with TRBD2. The trim removed 5 bases at V and 5 bases at J, leaving 5 bases unmatched. The length of the CDR3 is 15 residues. Looked up from germline, CDR1 is SEHNR and CDR2 is FQNEAQ (reference sequence). The CDR3 DNA reads TGTGCCAGCAGCCCCGGACTAGCGGGTAACAATGAGCAGTTCTTC. This sequence encodes CASSPGLAGNNEQFF.

The chain carries TRBV7-9 and TRBJ2-1; TRBD2 agrees at 14 bases. This CDR3 region has 16 residues. The V gene's germline CDR1 is SEHNR and CDR2 FQNEAQ (reference sequence). The ends lost 1 base at V and 10 bases at J; junction bases unmatched: 6. CDR3 sequence: CASSLVGTSGREEQFF. The CDR3 DNA reads TGTGCCAGCAGCTTAGTGGGGACTAGCGGGAGAGAGGAGCAGTTCTTC. Combining the CDR3 with reference TRBV7-9 and TRBJ2-1 gives the whole variable domain DTGVSQNPRHKITKRGQNVTFRCDPISEHNRLYWYRQTLGQGPEFLTYFQNEAQLEKSRLLSDRFSAERPKGSFSTLEIQRTEQGDSAMYLCASSLVGTSGREEQFFGPGTRLTVL.

This clone occurred once. The V and J genes are TRBV10-3 and TRBJ2-2, with 10 bases fitting TRBD2. The V gene end was trimmed by 6 bases and the J gene end by 3 bases; junction bases not matched to a gene: 7. Germline CDR1 reads ENHRY; CDR2 reads SYGVKD. There are 16 residues in the CDR3. CDR3 loop: CAIRTGLASDTGELFF. Written as DNA, the CDR3 is TGTGCCATCAGGACGGGACTAGCGAGCGACACCGGGGAGCTGTTTTTT.

The V call is TRBV18, the J call TRBJ2-7, with D tentatively TRBD1 or TRBD2 (5 bases each). The CDR3 consists of 15 residues. Deletions cut 3 bases from V and 3 bases from J, with 15 bases between. In germline, CDR1 is KGHSH, CDR2 LQKENI. The DNA for the CDR3 is TGTGCCAGCTCACCGGGGACGTCTGTACTCTACGAGCAGTACTTC. Residues: CASSPGTSVLYEQYF.

This CDR3 reads CASSLGTGVRPQHF. The CDR3 nucleotides read TGCGCCAGCAGCTTGGGGACTGGTGTGCGGCCCCAGCATTTT. The V and J genes are TRBV5-1 and TRBJ1-5; D is uncertain. This CDR3 region has 14 residues. V was cut by 0 bases and J by 9 bases, with 13 bases left in between. Per germline, CDR1 SGHRS and CDR2 YFSETQ.

The V call is TRBV5-1, the J call TRBJ2-2, with 11 bases identical to TRBD2. The CDR3 sequence is 18 residues long. After removal of 0 bases from V and 1 base from J, the junction contained 5 bases not matched to a gene. Per the germline V gene, CDR1 is SGHRS and CDR2 is YFSETQ. The CDR3 DNA sequence: TGCGCCAGCAGCTTGGGGATACTAGCGGGGGTGAACACCGGGGAGCTGTTTTTT. This encodes CASSLGILAGVNTGELFF.

The chain combines TRBV5-1 with TRBJ2-6, with 8 positions matching TRBD1. This CDR3 is 18 amino acids long. Looked up from germline, CDR1 is SGHRS and CDR2 is YFSETQ. J was trimmed by 0 bases and V by 3 bases; bases with no gene match: 8. CDR3 sequence: CASSYSGTGSSGANVLTF. The CDR3 nucleotides read TGCGCCAGCAGCTACTCCGGGACAGGCTCCTCTGGGGCCAACGTCCTGACTTTC.

This rearrangement joins TRBV6-4 to TRBJ2-7, with D possibly TRBD2 on 5 matching bases. The germline V gene has CDR1 MRHNA and CDR2 SNTAGT. Trimming took 4 bases from V and 3 from J, leaving 10 bases between them. The CDR3 runs 13 residues. The CDR3 region is CASSGLTDYEQYF. Here the CDR3 DNA reads TGTGCCAGCAGTGGACTAACCGACTACGAGCAGTACTTC.

The J gene is TRBJ1-1, the V gene TRBV25-1; D remains unclear. This CDR3 has 11 residues. Trimming removed 3 bases from V and 5 bases from J, with 4 bases in between. The germline CDR1 and CDR2 sequences are MGHDK and SYGVNS. CDR3: CASSDGTEAFF. For the CDR3, the DNA is TGTGCCAGCAGTGACGGAACTGAAGCTTTCTTT.